The next 20 T cell receptor beta chains were all read from a single sample in a study of cytomegalovirus exposure and HLA in healthy donors. Repertoires were generated with immunoSEQ multiplex PCR, while TCRdb's copy carries only in-frame clones and drops some. This table holds hundreds of thousands of clones, approximately 87% found once. The sample comprised PBMCs. The receptors shown here come from a woman aged 18-29 years in good health and CMV-seronegative.

V gene TRBV5-8 combines with J gene TRBJ2-1; D is perhaps TRBD2 (5 bases). Germline V gives CDR1 SGHTS, CDR2 YDEGEE. This CDR3 comprises 13 residues. The V end was cut by 4 bases, the J end by 12 bases, with 17 bases between. In nucleotides, the CDR3 is TGTGCCAGCAGCCCGACTTTTCAGGCGGGGCAGTTCTTC. Translating gives CASSPTFQAGQFF. Filled out from reference TRBV5-8 and TRBJ2-1, the complete variable domain reads EAGVTQSPTHLIKTRGQQATLRCSPISGHTSVYWYQQALGLGLQFLLWYDEGEERNRGNFPPRFSGRQFPNYSSELNVNALELEDSALYLCASSPTFQAGQFFGPGTRLTVL.

This sequence joins TRBV27 and TRBJ1-1, with TRBD1 identical over 9 bases. Germline V gene lookup returns CDR1 MNHEY and CDR2 SMNVEV (reference sequence). V dropped 8 bases and J dropped 6; count of bases not matched to a gene: 10. The CDR3 runs to 14 residues. The CDR3 nucleotides read TGTGCCAGCGGCCCCCGGGACAGGGTACCTGAAGCTTTCTTT. Translated: CASGPRDRVPEAFF.

This chain joins TRBV29-1 and TRBJ1-3, with unresolved D. This CDR3 has 15 residues. Germline CDR1 SQVTM, CDR2 ANQGSEA. V lost 6 bases and J 0 bases, leaving 15 bases between the germline ends. CDR3 loop: CSVSSHLSSGNTIYF. The CDR3 DNA is TGCAGCGTGTCATCCCACCTGAGCTCTGGAAACACCATATATTTT.

V gene TRBV19 combines with J gene TRBJ2-3; 7 nucleotides align to TRBD1. Germline V gene sequence: CDR1 LNHDA, CDR2 SQIVND (reference sequence). The J segment lost 0 bases and the V segment lost 4 bases, leaving 1 base of the junction unmatched. The CDR3 has 14 residues. The CDR3 loop is CASSTDRSTDTQYF. The CDR3 coding sequence is TGTGCCAGTAGTACGGACAGGAGCACAGATACGCAGTATTTT.

This clone was counted a few times. The chain links TRBV14 to TRBJ2-7; no clear D gene. Trimming stripped 3 bases from V and 4 bases from J, with 10 bases between. The CDR3 is made up of 13 amino acids. CDR1 and CDR2 (germline): SGHDN, FVKESK. The CDR3 here is CASSHKSLYEQYF. The CDR3 DNA follows: TGTGCCAGCAGCCACAAGTCCCTATACGAGCAGTACTTC. Combining the CDR3 with reference TRBV14 and TRBJ2-7 gives the whole variable domain EAGVTQFPSHSVIEKGQTVTLRCDPISGHDNLYWYRRVMGKEIKFLLHFVKESKQDESGMPNNRFLAERTGGTYSTLKVQPAELEDSGVYFCASSHKSLYEQYFGPGTRLTVT.

This sequence joins TRBV30 and TRBJ2-3; D is undetermined. CDR1 and CDR2 from the germline V gene are GTSNPN and SVGIG (reference sequence). The CDR3 extends over 14 amino acids. The germline V and J ends were trimmed by 1 base and 1 base, with 9 bases remaining between them. The CDR3 sequence is CAWSGSRRTDTQYF. The CDR3 DNA sequence: TGTGCCTGGAGTGGAAGCCGTCGCACAGATACGCAGTATTTT. Full variable domain (missing parts from reference TRBV30 and TRBJ2-3): SQTIHQWPATLVQPVGSPLSLECTVEGTSNPNLYWYRQAAGRGLQLLFYSVGIGQISSEVPQNLSASRPQDRQFILSSKKLLLSDSGFYLCAWSGSRRTDTQYFGPGTRLTVL.

A remark on this clone: A read error may produce the germline difference seen at one junction end. The CDR3 bases are TGTGCTAGCAGCCCCCTTGGAGGGACAGGGTCCGGGGAGCTGTTTTTT. Translation: CASSPLGGTGSGELFF. The rearrangement joins TRBV7-7 to TRBJ2-2, with 9 positions matching TRBD1. CDR1 is SSHAT, CDR2 FNYEAQ, per germline (reference sequence). The CDR3 totals 16 residues.

The J gene is TRBJ2-4, the V gene TRBV2; D is unclear. Germline loops: CDR1 SNHLY, CDR2 FYNNEI. The CDR3 length is 13 residues. V was clipped by 6 bases and J by 0 bases, with 6 bases between them. The CDR3: CASRVTAKNIQYF. The CDR3 DNA follows: TGTGCCAGCAGGGTGACAGCCAAAAACATTCAGTACTTC.

The chain employs TRBV7-6 and TRBJ2-2; no firm D call. The germline V gene encodes CDR1 SGHVS and CDR2 FNYEAQ. The CDR3 covers 13 residues. V lost 2 bases to trimming and J lost 5 bases, with 6 bases between them. The DNA of the CDR3 is TGTGCCAGCAGCTTAATGGGGACCGGGGAGCTGTTTTTT. Translated, it gives CASSLMGTGELFF.

V and J are TRBV29-1 and TRBJ2-1; D is possibly TRBD1 (6 bases). Per the germline V gene, CDR1 is SQVTM and CDR2 is ANQGSEA. The V gene lost 6 bases and the J gene lost 2 bases, with 17 bases spanning the gap. This CDR3 has 15 amino acids. CDR3 DNA: TGCAGCGTCCAAACAGGGAGTTCGCCCTACAATGAGCAGTTCTTC. The encoded protein is CSVQTGSSPYNEQFF.

This rearrangement joins TRBV27 to TRBJ2-7; TRBD2 matches 9 bases. The junction had 6 bases not matched to a gene; V was cut back by 7 bases and J by 2 bases. Germline CDR1 and CDR2: MNHEY and SMNVEV (reference sequence). This CDR3 comprises 14 residues. CDR3 DNA sequence: TGTGCCAGCAAGACGACTAGCGGAGCCTACGAGCAGTACTTC. Encoded protein: CASKTTSGAYEQYF.

The genes are TRBV7-2 and TRBJ2-1; TRBD1 is a possible D gene (5 bases). Germline V gives CDR1 SGHTA, CDR2 FQGNSA. The CDR3 sequence is 16 residues long. V was trimmed by 8 bases and J by 0 bases, leaving 17 bases between them. In DNA form, the CDR3 reads TGTGCCAGCCGACTCCCGGGCAGGGTCTCCTACAATGAGCAGTTCTTC. Translation: CASRLPGRVSYNEQFF.

The J gene is TRBJ2-5, the V gene TRBV19, with unresolved D. V was clipped by 5 bases and J by 5 bases, with 6 bases between them. CDR1 LNHDA and CDR2 SQIVND come from the germline V gene (reference sequence). The CDR3 loop spans 11 amino acids. The CDR3 protein is CASSVAETQYF. Written as DNA, the CDR3 is TGTGCCAGTAGTGTGGCCGAGACCCAGTACTTC.

The CDR3 reads CASSYSNSRGNTIYF. The CDR3 nucleotides read TGTGCCAGCAGTTACTCGAACTCCCGGGGAAACACCATATATTTT. The chain couples TRBV6-5 to TRBJ1-3; D is unclear. CDR3 size: 15 residues. Trimming took 0 bases from V and 4 from J, leaving 10 bases between them. Germline V gene data show CDR1 as MNHEY and CDR2 as SVGAGI.

J is TRBJ2-7 and V is TRBV2; a weak D match, TRBD2 (6 bases). The CDR3 contains 15 residues. V was pared by 2 bases and J by 2 bases, with 13 bases between. CDR1 SNHLY and CDR2 FYNNEI come from the germline V gene. The CDR3 sequence: CASSEIGLLTYEQYF. CDR3 nucleotide sequence: TGTGCCAGCAGTGAAATAGGACTACTTACCTACGAGCAGTACTTC.

The J gene is TRBJ2-5, the V gene TRBV28, with 11 positions matching TRBD2. Germline CDR1 reads MDHEN; CDR2 reads SYDVKM. The V segment lost 7 bases and the J segment 3 bases; nucleotides outside the gene matches: 22. This CDR3 comprises 20 residues. The DNA for the CDR3 is TGTGCCAGCACTCTTTATTGGGTGGGTGGGACTAGCGGAGTTAAAGAGACCCAGTACTTC. This sequence encodes CASTLYWVGGTSGVKETQYF.

CDR3 nucleotide sequence: TGTGCCAGCAGCGTACTAGCGGACAATGAGCAGTTCTTC. It codes for CASSVLADNEQFF. V gene TRBV7-8 combines with J gene TRBJ2-1; 8 bases map to TRBD2. The germline gives CDR1 SGHVS, CDR2 FQNEAQ. The length of the CDR3 is 13 residues. With V trimmed by 5 bases and J by 5 bases, 2 bases remained unmatched.

The chain combines TRBV27 with TRBJ2-6; unclear D gene. There are 15 residues in the CDR3. The germline gives CDR1 MNHEY, CDR2 SMNVEV (reference sequence). Trimming took 7 bases from V and 2 from J, leaving 12 bases between them. For the CDR3, the DNA is TGTGCCAGCACCCCAGGCTATCCTGGGGCCAACGTCCTGACTTTC. It yields the protein CASTPGYPGANVLTF.

This rearrangement joins TRBV6-5 to TRBJ1-4; 11 nucleotides agree with TRBD1. V lost 5 bases to trimming and J lost 8 bases; unmatched junction nucleotides: 4. This CDR3 is built from 14 residues. CDR1 and CDR2 from the germline V gene are MNHEY and SVGAGI. The chain's CDR3 is CASSHRDRGEKLFF. The CDR3 nucleotides read TGTGCCAGCAGTCACCGGGACAGGGGGGAAAAACTGTTTTTT.

This sequence joins TRBV30 and TRBJ2-3, with 13 bases that match TRBD2. CDR1 is GTSNPN, CDR2 SVGIG, per germline (reference sequence). The CDR3 extends over 20 amino acids. Trimming took 2 bases from V and 2 from J; bases not matched to a gene: 16. This chain's CDR3 is CAWSLRTGLAGEGTTDTQYF. Written as DNA, the CDR3 is TGTGCCTGGAGTCTCCGGACAGGACTAGCGGGAGAGGGGACCACAGATACGCAGTATTTT.